Listed below are T cell receptor beta chains from one sample, sequenced in a study of CD8+CD57+ T cells in acquired aplastic anemia. TCRdb recomputed calls from the reads with MiXCR, one row per CDR3 protein. The sample carries about half a million distinct CDR3 sequences, under 40% recorded once. The specimen sequenced was sorted CD4+, CD8+, or CD8+CD57+ T cells (not recorded which) from PBMCs. The receptors were sampled from a human donor with aplastic anemia. CDR3s leave out the opening cysteine and the closing phenylalanine or tryptophan. A D gene is named only where the DNA matches it firmly. Size tells how often a clone was seen (once, few, many) or the class of an expanded clone, and some rows leave it out.

>-|11|TRBV10-3|-|TRBJ1-5
AVWGGGNQPQH
>TRBD1|13|TRBV20-1|-|TRBJ1-2
SARKTGTGDFGYT
>-|13|TRBV20-1|few|TRBJ1-5
SARPDVNSNQPQH
>-|10|TRBV20-1|few|TRBJ1-2
SARGAPRGYT
>-|13|TRBV6-1|many|TRBJ1-2
ASSLPGLTNYGYT
>-|15|TRBV4-2|-|TRBJ2-5
ASSRDPPLGTQETQY
>TRBD1|14|TRBV2|few|TRBJ1-1
ASRAGTGRLVTEAF
>TRBD1|13|TRBV14|few|TRBJ2-1
ASSGRDRLFNEQF
>-|12|TRBV6-2/TRBV6-3|-|TRBJ2-3
ASSSNLWGDTQY
>TRBD1|14|TRBV5-1|many|TRBJ1-6
ASSLGTGQGYSPLH
>-|12|TRBV4-1|-|TRBJ2-2
ASSSPTVTGELF
>-|13|TRBV19|-|TRBJ2-2
ASSIEGPGTGELF
>-|10|TRBV9|-|TRBJ2-3
ASSPRPDTQY
>-|11|TRBV29-1|few|TRBJ2-1
SVRLGGGNEQF
>-|13|TRBV5-6|few|TRBJ1-5
ASSLDRANNQPQH
>-|14|TRBV5-1|once|TRBJ2-3
ASSFQGGTSTDTQY
>TRBD2|13|TRBV5-1|few|TRBJ2-2
ASSSGLADTGELF
>TRBD1|13|TRBV20-1|-|TRBJ2-5
SASTGTASQETQY
>TRBD1|13|TRBV9|-|TRBJ1-6
ASSVAGQGDSPLH
>-|12|TRBV2|-|TRBJ2-5
ASSDRDWKETQY
>-|14|TRBV5-5|-|TRBJ2-7
ASRATPLLASYEQY
>-|13|TRBV10-3|-|TRBJ1-5
ATHEGGAGNQPQH
>TRBD1|13|TRBV19|few|TRBJ2-3
ASMGDRVGTDTQY
>-|11|TRBV2|-|TRBJ1-1
APSSNVDTEAF
>-|10|TRBV2|many|TRBJ1-2
ASRFTGYGYT
>TRBD1|12|TRBV9|few|TRBJ1-3
ASSPQGQRNTIY
>-|10|TRBV2|-|TRBJ1-5
ASRKGDQPQH
>-|11|TRBV3-1|few|TRBJ2-7
ASSDGTVYEQY
>TRBD2|14|TRBV7-6|-|TRBJ2-1
ASSPSAGGYANEQF
>-|10|TRBV20-1|many|TRBJ2-7
SAREGGYEQY
>TRBD1|12|TRBV19|many|TRBJ2-3
ASSTGTGADTQY
>TRBD1|12|TRBV5-1|many|TRBJ2-7
ASSETGGTYEQY
>-|13|TRBV6-1|-|TRBJ1-2
ASSEERVDHGGYT
>-|9|TRBV12-5|-|TRBJ1-5
ASGFTQPQH
>-|15|TRBV11-2|few|TRBJ1-4
ASSLTGTPPTNEKLF
>-|12|TRBV7-8|-|TRBJ1-6
ASSLPGSNSPLH
>-|12|TRBV10-1|-|TRBJ2-7
ANRVDMERYEQY
>TRBD1|11|TRBV27|-|TRBJ1-3
ASPDRGHYTIY
>-|13|TRBV2|many|TRBJ1-4
ASSEAAGINEKLF
>TRBD2|15|TRBV10-2|many|TRBJ2-3
ASSVGGTSGFTDTQY
>TRBD2|11|TRBV24-1|-|TRBJ2-3
ATSGGTTDTQY
>-|11|TRBV19|many|TRBJ1-5
ASIGSSNQPQH
>-|9|TRBV5-1|few|TRBJ2-7
ASSLRGGQY
>TRBD2|13|TRBV15|many|TRBJ2-7
ATSRESGSWYEQY
>-|9|TRBV6-1|few|TRBJ1-2
ASSEAGGYT
>TRBD2|13|TRBV7-9|many|TRBJ2-5
ASSIRTGGGETQY
>-|12|TRBV25-1|once|TRBJ1-5
ASSEFGVHQPQH
>TRBD2|14|TRBV25-1|-|TRBJ2-1
ARRERAGGPDNEQF
>TRBD2|15|TRBV15|few|TRBJ2-1
ATSRDKGSGGKNEQF
>-|11|TRBV2|many|TRBJ2-2
ASTPDGFGELF